This T cell receptor (beta chain) was recovered during a study of blood T cells in healthy people across ages. With respect to this clonotype: As yet, its antigen is unknown.

Then a second PCR, running roughly 7 to 11 cycles, was carried out with a sample-barcoded 5' primer and a J-beta primer mix. MiXCR, applied by TCRdb to the 5' RACE reads, yields one record per CDR3 protein. The table records fewer than 750,000 distinct CDR3 sequences, roughly 48% of them present only once. Findings and caveats of the study: Considered underestimates were the diversity estimates obtained from one million T cells.

The CDR3 runs to 14 residues. The junction had 5 bases not matched to a gene; V was cut back by 6 bases and J by 7 bases. From germline, CDR1 is MNHEY and CDR2 SVGAGI. J is TRBJ2-2 and V is TRBV6-5; 10 nucleotides align to TRBD2. This clonotype was sampled from a man older than 75 in good health. Material: blood. CDR3 loop: CASRASGGVGELFF. The CDR3 bases are TGTGCCAGCAGGGCTAGCGGGGGTGTCGGGGAGCTGTTTTTT.